This T cell receptor beta chain was profiled in a study of T cell repertoires in cytomegalovirus infection. For the study at large: It was recently identified HLA-C-restricted and well-studied HLA-B-restricted CMV epitopes that the study used. Public TCR beta signatures were indicative of both CMV infection and a matching HLA type. Study-level results: Cumulative public TCR beta family frequency identified carriers of CMV plus the relevant HLA. The ex vivo response was dominated by HLA-C-restricted CMV-specific TCR beta clonotypes.

This clonotype was seen more than once but under ten times. The antigen is unknown. Each CDR3 protein gets one entry after TCRdb re-called the reads with MiXCR. The repertoire holds approximately 390,000 distinct CDR3 sequences, with approximately 30% as singletons. Germline CDR1 SGHAT, CDR2 FQNNGV. Trimming cost V 5 bases and J 8 bases, with 10 bases left between them. This CDR3 comprises 12 residues. This sequence joins TRBV11-2 and TRBJ2-1, with D perhaps TRBD2 (5 bases). This sequence was found in a human donor in good health (CMV status not recorded). Some clones in this sample may be carry-over from other donors' samples. The sample in question was cultured PBMCs, obtained from culture after CMV antigen stimulation. The CDR3 bases are TGTGCCAGCAGCCTTAGCGTCGATGAGCAGTTCTTC. Encoded protein: CASSLSVDEQFF. Full variable domain (missing parts from reference TRBV11-2 and TRBJ2-1): EAGVAQSPRYKIIEKRQSVAFWCNPISGHATLYWYQQILGQGPKLLIQFQNNGVVDDSQLPKDRFSAERLKGVDSTLKIQPAKLEDSAVYLCASSLSVDEQFFGPGTRLTVL.